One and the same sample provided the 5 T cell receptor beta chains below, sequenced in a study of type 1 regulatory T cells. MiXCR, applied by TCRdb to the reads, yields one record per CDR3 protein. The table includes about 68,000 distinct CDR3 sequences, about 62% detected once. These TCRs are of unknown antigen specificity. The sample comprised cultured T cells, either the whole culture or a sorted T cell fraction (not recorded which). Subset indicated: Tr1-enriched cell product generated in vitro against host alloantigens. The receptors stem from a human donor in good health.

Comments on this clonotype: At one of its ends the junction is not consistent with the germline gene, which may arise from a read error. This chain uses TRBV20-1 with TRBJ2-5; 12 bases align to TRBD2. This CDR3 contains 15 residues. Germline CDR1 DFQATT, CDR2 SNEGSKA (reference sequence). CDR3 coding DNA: TGCAGTGCCAGAGGACTAGCGGGAAGGGGAGAGACCCAGTACTTC. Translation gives CSARGLAGRGETQYF.

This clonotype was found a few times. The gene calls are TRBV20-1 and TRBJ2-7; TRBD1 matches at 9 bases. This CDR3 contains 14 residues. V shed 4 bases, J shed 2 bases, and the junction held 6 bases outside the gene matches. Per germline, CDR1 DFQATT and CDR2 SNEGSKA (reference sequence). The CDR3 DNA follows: TGCAGTGCTACCAATGGGGACAGGGCCTACGAGCAGTACTTC. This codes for CSATNGDRAYEQYF.

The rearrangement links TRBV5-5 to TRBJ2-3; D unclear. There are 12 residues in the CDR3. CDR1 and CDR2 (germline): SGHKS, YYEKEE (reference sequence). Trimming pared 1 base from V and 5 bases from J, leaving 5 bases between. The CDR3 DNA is TGTGCCAGCAGCTTGAAGAGAGATACGCAGTATTTT. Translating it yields CASSLKRDTQYF.

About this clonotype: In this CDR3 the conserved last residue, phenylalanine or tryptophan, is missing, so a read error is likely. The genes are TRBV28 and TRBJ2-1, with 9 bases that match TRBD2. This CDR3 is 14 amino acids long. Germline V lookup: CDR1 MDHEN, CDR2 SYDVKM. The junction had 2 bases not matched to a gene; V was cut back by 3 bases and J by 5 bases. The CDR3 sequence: CASSFGLANNEQFL. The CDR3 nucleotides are TGTGCCAGCAGTTTCGGACTAGCGAACAATGAGCAGTTCTTG.

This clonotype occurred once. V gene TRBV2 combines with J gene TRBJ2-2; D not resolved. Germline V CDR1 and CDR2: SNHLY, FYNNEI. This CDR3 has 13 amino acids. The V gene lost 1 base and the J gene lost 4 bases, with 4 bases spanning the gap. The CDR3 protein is CASSEGVTGELFF. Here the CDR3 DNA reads TGTGCCAGCAGTGAAGGGGTCACCGGGGAGCTGTTTTTT.